Listed below are T cell receptor beta chains from one sample, sequenced in a study of cytomegalovirus exposure and HLA in healthy donors. TCRdb keeps only in-frame clones here, not all; method: immunoSEQ multiplex PCR. The sample consists of around 200,000 clones, around 77% of them appearing once. Material for sequencing was PBMCs. The receptors come from a man aged 25 to 45 in good health and CMV-seronegative. CDR3s include the opening cysteine and the closing phenylalanine or tryptophan. The D gene is left open where the match is weak. Not all rows give a size; the values are once, few, many and, for expanded clones, a class.

TRBD2	.	TRBV28	TRBJ2-7	CASSFHLAELTYEQYF	TGTGCCAGCAGTTTTCACCTAGCGGAACTTACCTACGAGCAGTACTTC
TRBD1	.	TRBV19	TRBJ1-5	CASSTPGQGSNQPQHF	TGTGCCAGTAGTACCCCGGGACAGGGTAGCAATCAGCCCCAGCATTTT
TRBD1	few	TRBV10-3	TRBJ2-7	CAISPGQGNYEQYF	TGTGCCATCAGTCCAGGACAGGGTAACTACGAGCAGTACTTC
.	.	TRBV7-9	TRBJ2-7	CASSSAGPVLWAYEQYF	TGTGCCAGCAGCTCCGCTGGGCCAGTTCTCTGGGCCTACGAGCAGTACTTC
TRBD2	.	TRBV6-6	TRBJ2-7	CASSHGGGGYEQYF	TGTGCCAGCAGCCACGGCGGGGGGGGATACGAGCAGTACTTC
TRBD1	.	TRBV5-1	TRBJ2-5	CASSIGTAQTETQYF	TGCGCCAGCAGCATAGGGACAGCTCAGACGGAGACCCAGTACTTC
TRBD1	few	TRBV2	TRBJ1-3	CASSAGTGPIGTIYF	TGTGCCAGCAGTGCCGGGACAGGGCCAATTGGCACCATATATTTT
.	.	TRBV5-4	TRBJ1-1	CASSLLGVGTEAFF	TGTGCCAGCAGCTTGCTAGGGGTAGGAACTGAAGCTTTCTTT
TRBD1	.	TRBV27	TRBJ2-5	CASSQGQTQETQYF	TGTGCCAGCAGCCAGGGACAGACTCAAGAGACCCAGTACTTC
TRBD2	.	TRBV27	TRBJ2-1	CASTGTSGVNEQFF	TGTGCCAGCACAGGGACTAGCGGGGTAAATGAGCAGTTCTTC
TRBD1	.	TRBV9	TRBJ1-2	CASSSRDRFNYGYTF	TGTGCCAGCAGCTCCCGGGACAGATTCAACTATGGCTACACCTTC
.	.	TRBV28	TRBJ2-5	CASSNDGQYVTQYF	TGTGCCAGCAGCAACGATGGACAGTATGTGACCCAGTACTTC
TRBD1	.	TRBV7-9	TRBJ1-1	CASSLAGTGLTEAFF	TGTGCCAGCAGCTTAGCGGGGACAGGGCTCACTGAAGCTTTCTTT
.	.	TRBV5-5	TRBJ1-5	CASSLTRGAMEPQHF	TGTGCCAGCAGCCTGACCCGGGGGGCGATGGAGCCCCAGCATTTT
.	.	TRBV2	TRBJ1-2	CASRRGGSNYGYTF	TGTGCCAGCAGGAGGGGAGGATCAAACTATGGCTACACCTTC
TRBD1	.	TRBV5-4	TRBJ2-7	CASSLNQGDYEQYF	TGTGCCAGCAGCTTGAATCAGGGGGACTACGAGCAGTACTTC
.	.	TRBV11-3	TRBJ2-2	CASGLGGYTGELFF	TGTGCCAGCGGCCTAGGAGGCTACACCGGGGAGCTGTTTTTT
.	few	TRBV28	TRBJ2-1	CASSSQDHGGQFF	TGTGCCAGCAGTTCACAGGACCACGGCGGGCAGTTCTTC
.	few	TRBV5-1	TRBJ2-2	CASSAGQLNTGELFF	TGCGCCAGCAGTGCGGGACAGTTAAACACCGGGGAGCTGTTTTTT
TRBD2	.	TRBV9	TRBJ2-1	CASSASQVGGLAGGERANEQFF	TGTGCCAGCAGCGCGAGCCAAGTGGGGGGACTAGCGGGAGGGGAACGGGCCAATGAGCAGTTCTTC
.	few	TRBV28	TRBJ2-7	CASSGESRPYEQYF	TGTGCCAGCAGTGGGGAGTCTCGGCCCTACGAGCAGTACTTC
TRBD1	.	TRBV11-2	TRBJ1-4	CASSFSDRGQLSNEKLFF	TGTGCCAGCAGCTTCTCGGACAGGGGCCAATTATCTAATGAAAAACTGTTTTTT
TRBD2	.	TRBV7-2	TRBJ2-3	CASSPALTSSGTRADTQYF	TGTGCCAGCAGCCCCGCCCTAACGTCTAGCGGGACCCGCGCAGATACGCAGTATTTT
.	.	TRBV10-1	TRBJ1-2	CASSDPGTNGYTF	TGCGCCAGCAGTGACCCTGGGACAAACGGCTACACCTTC
.	.	TRBV9	TRBJ1-3	CASTLGGMKGNTIYF	TGTGCCAGCACCCTCGGGGGTATGAAAGGAAACACCATATATTTT
TRBD2	.	TRBV15	TRBJ2-7	CATSRGASGTYEQYF	TGTGCCACCAGCAGAGGGGCTAGCGGGACCTACGAGCAGTACTTC
.	.	TRBV6-1	TRBJ1-5	CASRPGQLNQPQHF	TGTGCCAGCAGACCGGGACAACTCAATCAGCCCCAGCATTTT
.	.	TRBV5-6	TRBJ1-5	CASAPYSVRSQPQHF	TGTGCCAGCGCTCCATATTCCGTGAGGTCTCAGCCCCAGCATTTT
.	.	TRBV6-1	TRBJ2-1	CASSADNYNEQFF	TGTGCCAGCAGTGCGGACAACTACAATGAGCAGTTCTTC
.	.	TRBV19	TRBJ1-5	CASSIERSGQPQHF	TGTGCCAGTAGTATAGAGCGCTCCGGTCAGCCCCAGCATTTT
.	few	TRBV5-1	TRBJ1-3	CASSSQSVSGNTIYF	TGCGCCAGCAGTTCCCAGTCCGTTTCTGGAAACACCATATATTTT
.	.	TRBV4-2	TRBJ2-1	CASSQGQHNEQFF	TGTGCCAGCAGCCAAGGACAGCACAATGAGCAGTTCTTC